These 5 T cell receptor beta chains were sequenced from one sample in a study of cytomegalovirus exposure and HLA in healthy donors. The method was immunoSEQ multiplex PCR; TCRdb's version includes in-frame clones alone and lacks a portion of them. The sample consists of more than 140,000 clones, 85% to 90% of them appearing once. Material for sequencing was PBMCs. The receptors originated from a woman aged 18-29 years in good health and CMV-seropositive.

In DNA form, the CDR3 reads TGCAGCGTCGCCGGACTAGCGTCAGATACGCAGTATTTT. Translation: CSVAGLASDTQYF. The gene calls are TRBV29-1 and TRBJ2-3; TRBD2 aligns across 9 bases. After removal of 6 bases from V and 4 bases from J, the junction contained 5 bases not matched to a gene. The CDR3 is 13 residues long. Germline CDR1 and CDR2: SQVTM and ANQGSEA.

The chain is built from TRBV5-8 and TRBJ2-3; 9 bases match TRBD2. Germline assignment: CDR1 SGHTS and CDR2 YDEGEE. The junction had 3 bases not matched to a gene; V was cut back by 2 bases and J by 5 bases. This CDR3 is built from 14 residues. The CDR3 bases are TGTGCCAGCAGCTTCGGACTAGCGAAAGATACGCAGTATTTT. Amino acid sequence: CASSFGLAKDTQYF.

This chain's CDR3 is CASRADEQYF. DNA for the CDR3: TGTGCCAGCAGGGCGGACGAGCAGTACTTC. The chain is built from TRBV2 and TRBJ2-7; D is unresolved. The CDR3 runs 10 residues. Germline values: CDR1 SNHLY, CDR2 FYNNEI. Trimming shortened V by 6 bases and J by 5 bases, and 5 bases separated the two germline ends.

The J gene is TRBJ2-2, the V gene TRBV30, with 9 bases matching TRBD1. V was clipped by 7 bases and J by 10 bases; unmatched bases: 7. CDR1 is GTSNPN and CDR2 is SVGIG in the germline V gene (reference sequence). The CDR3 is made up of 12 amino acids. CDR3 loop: CAYNTGGVELFF. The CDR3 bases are TGTGCCTATAACACAGGGGGCGTGGAGCTGTTTTTT. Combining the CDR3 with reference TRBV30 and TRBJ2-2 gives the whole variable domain SQTIHQWPATLVQPVGSPLSLECTVEGTSNPNLYWYRQAAGRGLQLLFYSVGIGQISSEVPQNLSASRPQDRQFILSSKKLLLSDSGFYLCAYNTGGVELFFGEGSRLTVL.

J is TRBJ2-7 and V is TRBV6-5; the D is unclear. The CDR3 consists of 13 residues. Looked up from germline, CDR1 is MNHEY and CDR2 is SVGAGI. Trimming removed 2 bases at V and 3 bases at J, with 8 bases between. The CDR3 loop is CASSYQSNYEQYF. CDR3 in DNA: TGTGCCAGCAGTTACCAGTCCAACTACGAGCAGTACTTC.